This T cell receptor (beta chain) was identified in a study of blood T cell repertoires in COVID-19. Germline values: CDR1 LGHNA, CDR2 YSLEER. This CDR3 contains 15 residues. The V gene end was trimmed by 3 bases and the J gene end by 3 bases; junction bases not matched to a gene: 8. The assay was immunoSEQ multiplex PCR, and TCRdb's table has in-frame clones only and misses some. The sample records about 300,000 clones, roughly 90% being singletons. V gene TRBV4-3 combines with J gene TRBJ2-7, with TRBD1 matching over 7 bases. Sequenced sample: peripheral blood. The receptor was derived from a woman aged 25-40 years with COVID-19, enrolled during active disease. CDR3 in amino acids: CASSHSTGTVYEQYF. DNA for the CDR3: TGCGCCAGCAGCCACTCCACCGGGACAGTCTACGAGCAGTACTTC.